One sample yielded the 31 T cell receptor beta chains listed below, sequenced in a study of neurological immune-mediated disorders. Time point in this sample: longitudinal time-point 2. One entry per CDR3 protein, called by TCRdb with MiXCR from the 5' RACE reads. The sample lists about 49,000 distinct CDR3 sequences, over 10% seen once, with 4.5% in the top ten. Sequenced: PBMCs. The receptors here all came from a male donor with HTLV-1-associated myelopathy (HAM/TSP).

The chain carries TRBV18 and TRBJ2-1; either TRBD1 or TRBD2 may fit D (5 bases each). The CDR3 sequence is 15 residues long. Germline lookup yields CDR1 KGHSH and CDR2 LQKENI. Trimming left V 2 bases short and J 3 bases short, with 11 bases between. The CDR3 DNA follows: TGTGCCAGCTCACCAAAGGGGACGATCTACAATGAGCAGTTCTTC. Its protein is CASSPKGTIYNEQFF.

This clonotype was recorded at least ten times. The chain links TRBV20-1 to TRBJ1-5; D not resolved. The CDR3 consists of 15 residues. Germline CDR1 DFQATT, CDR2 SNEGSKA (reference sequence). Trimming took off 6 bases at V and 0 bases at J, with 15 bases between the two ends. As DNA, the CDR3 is TGCAGTGCCCGGGAACATCTCATTAGCAATCAGCCCCAGCATTTT. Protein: CSAREHLISNQPQHF.

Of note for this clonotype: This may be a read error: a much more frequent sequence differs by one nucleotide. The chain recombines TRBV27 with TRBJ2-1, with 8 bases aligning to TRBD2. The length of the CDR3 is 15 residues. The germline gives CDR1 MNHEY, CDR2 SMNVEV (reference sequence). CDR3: CAISFGAGGGPEQFF. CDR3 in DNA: TGTGCCATCAGTTTTGGGGCCGGGGGGGGTCCTGAGCAGTTCTTC.

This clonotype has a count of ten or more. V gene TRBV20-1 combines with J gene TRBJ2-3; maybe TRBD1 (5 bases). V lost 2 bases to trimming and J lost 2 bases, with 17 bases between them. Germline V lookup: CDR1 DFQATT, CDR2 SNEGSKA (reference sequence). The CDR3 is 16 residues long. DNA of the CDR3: TGCAGTGCTAGACCGTCGGGTCAGGGCTACACAGATACGCAGTATTTT. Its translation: CSARPSGQGYTDTQYF.

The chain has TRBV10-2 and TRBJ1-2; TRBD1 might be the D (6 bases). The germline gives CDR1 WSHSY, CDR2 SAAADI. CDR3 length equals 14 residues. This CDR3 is CPLGGTAGTYGYTF. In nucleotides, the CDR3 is TGCCCCCTAGGGGGGACGGCTGGGACCTATGGCTACACCTTC.

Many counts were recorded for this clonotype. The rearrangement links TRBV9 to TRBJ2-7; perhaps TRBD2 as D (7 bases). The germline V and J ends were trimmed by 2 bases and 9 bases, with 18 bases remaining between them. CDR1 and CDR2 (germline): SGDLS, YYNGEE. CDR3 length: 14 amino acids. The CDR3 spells CASSVGGGDERQYF. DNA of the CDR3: TGTGCCAGCAGCGTTGGGGGGGGCGACGAGCGGCAGTACTTC.

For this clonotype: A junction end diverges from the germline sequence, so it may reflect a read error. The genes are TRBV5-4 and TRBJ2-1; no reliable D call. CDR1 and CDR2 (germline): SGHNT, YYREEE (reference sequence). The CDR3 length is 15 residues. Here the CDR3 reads CASSFGPSAYDEQFF. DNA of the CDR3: TGTGCCAGCAGCTTTGGCCCTTCTGCCTACGATGAGCAGTTCTTC.

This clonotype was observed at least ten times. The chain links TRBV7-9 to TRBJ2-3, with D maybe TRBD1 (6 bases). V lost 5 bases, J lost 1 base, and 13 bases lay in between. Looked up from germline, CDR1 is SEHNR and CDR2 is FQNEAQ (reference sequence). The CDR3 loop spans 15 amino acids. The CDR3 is CASSTPKGGTDTQYF. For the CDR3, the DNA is TGTGCCAGCAGCACACCGAAGGGGGGCACAGATACGCAGTATTTT.

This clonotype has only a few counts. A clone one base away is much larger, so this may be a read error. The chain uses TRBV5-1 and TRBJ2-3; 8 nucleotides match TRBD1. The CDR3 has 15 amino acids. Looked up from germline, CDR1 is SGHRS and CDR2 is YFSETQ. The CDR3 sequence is CANSLDRDFTDTQYF. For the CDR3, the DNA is TGCGCCAACAGCTTGGACAGGGATTTTACAGATACGCAGTATTTT.

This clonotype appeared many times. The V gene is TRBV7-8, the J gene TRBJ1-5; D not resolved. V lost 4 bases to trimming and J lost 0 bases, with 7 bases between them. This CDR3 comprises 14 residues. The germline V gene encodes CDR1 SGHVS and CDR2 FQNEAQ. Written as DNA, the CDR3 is TGTGCCAGCAGCTCGAGGGTTAGCAATCAGCCCCAGCATTTT. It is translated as CASSSRVSNQPQHF.

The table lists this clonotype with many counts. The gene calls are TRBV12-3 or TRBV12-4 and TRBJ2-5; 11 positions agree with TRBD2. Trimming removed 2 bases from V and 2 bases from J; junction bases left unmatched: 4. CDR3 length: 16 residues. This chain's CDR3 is CASSLTSGGGQETQYF. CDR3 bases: TGTGCCAGCAGTTTAACTAGCGGGGGCGGTCAAGAGACCCAGTACTTC.

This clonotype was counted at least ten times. The CDR3 loop is CASSFTGGVTEAFF. CDR3 nucleotides: TGTGCCAGCAGTTTTACTGGGGGGGTCACTGAAGCTTTCTTT. The V call is TRBV6-5, the J call TRBJ1-1, with D possibly being TRBD1 (5 bases). The CDR3 loop spans 14 amino acids. The germline gives CDR1 MNHEY, CDR2 SVGAGI. The ends were cut back, 4 bases at V and 4 bases at J, with 13 bases in the middle.

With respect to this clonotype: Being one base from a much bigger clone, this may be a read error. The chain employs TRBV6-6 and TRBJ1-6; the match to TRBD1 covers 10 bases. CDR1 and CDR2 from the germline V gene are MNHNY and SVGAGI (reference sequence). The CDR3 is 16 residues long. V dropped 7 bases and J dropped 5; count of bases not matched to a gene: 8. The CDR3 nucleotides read TGTGCCAGCATAAACGGACAGGGGGTTAATAATTCACCCCTCCACTTT. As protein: CASINGQGVNNSPLHF.

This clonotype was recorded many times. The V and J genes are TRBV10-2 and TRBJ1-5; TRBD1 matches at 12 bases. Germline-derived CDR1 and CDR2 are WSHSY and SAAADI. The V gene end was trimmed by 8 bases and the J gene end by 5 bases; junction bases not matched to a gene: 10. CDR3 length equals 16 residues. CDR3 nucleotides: TGCGCCAGCGGAAACCCGGGACAGGGGGCTTATCAGCCCCAGCATTTT. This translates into CASGNPGQGAYQPQHF.

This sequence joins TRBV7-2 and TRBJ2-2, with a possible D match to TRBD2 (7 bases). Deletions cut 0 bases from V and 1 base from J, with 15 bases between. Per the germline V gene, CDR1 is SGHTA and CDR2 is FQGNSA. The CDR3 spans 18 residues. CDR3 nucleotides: TGTGCCAGCAGCTTAGCGCGCCGCGGGGGCTTGAACACCGGGGAGCTGTTTTTT. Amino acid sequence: CASSLARRGGLNTGELFF.

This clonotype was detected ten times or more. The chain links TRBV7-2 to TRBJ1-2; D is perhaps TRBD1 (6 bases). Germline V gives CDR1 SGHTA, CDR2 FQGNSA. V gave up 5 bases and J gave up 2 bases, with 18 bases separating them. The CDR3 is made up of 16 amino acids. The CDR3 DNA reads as TGTGCCAGCAGCGTCGACGGGGGCGGGGTAAACTATGGCTACACCTTC. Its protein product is CASSVDGGGVNYGYTF.

The CDR3: CASRLLSGREKLFF. DNA of the CDR3: TGTGCAAGTCGCTTATTAAGCGGGAGGGAAAAACTGTTTTTT. V usage is TRBV12-2 and J usage is TRBJ1-4. TRBV12-2 is assigned pseudogene status. The CDR3 spans 14 residues.

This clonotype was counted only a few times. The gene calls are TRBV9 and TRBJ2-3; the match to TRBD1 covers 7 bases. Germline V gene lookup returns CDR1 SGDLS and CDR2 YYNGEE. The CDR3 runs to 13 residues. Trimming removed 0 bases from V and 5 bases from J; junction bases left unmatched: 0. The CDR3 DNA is TGTGCCAGCAGCGTAGGGACAGGAGATACGCAGTATTTT. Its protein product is CASSVGTGDTQYF.

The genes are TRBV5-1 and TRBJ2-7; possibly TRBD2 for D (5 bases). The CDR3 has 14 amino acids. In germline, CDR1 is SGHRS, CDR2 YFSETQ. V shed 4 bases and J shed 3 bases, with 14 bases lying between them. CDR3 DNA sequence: TGCGCCAGCAGCATAGGAGGCCCGGGCTACGAGCAGTACTTC. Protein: CASSIGGPGYEQYF.

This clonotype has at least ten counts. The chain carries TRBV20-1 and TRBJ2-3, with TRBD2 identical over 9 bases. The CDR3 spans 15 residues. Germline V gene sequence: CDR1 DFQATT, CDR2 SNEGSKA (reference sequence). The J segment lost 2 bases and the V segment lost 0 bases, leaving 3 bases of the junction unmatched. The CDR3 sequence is CSARDPSGATDTQYF. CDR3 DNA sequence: TGCAGTGCTAGAGATCCTAGCGGGGCCACAGATACGCAGTATTTT.

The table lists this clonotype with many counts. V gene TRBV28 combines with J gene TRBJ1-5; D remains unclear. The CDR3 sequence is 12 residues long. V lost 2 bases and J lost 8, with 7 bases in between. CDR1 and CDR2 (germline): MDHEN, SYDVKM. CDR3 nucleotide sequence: TGTGCCAGCAGTTTAAGCGGAGAGCCCCAGCATTTT. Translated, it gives CASSLSGEPQHF.

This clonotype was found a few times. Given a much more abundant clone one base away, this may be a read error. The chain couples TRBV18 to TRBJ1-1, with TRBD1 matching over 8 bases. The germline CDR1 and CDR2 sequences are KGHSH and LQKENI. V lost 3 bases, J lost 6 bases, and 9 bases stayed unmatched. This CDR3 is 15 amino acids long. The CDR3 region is CASSPDPGGLSEAFF. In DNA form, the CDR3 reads TGTGCCAGCTCACCGGATCCAGGGGGCCTCTCTGAAGCTTTCTTT.

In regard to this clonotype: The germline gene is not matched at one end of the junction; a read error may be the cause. The CDR3 reads CASSFGTSSDGQYF. The CDR3 region has the DNA TGCGCCAGTAGCTTCGGGACTAGTAGCGACGGGCAGTACTTC. The chain joins TRBV5-1 to TRBJ2-7; 8 nucleotides line up with TRBD2. This CDR3 comprises 14 residues. Germline-derived CDR1 and CDR2 are SGHRS and YFSETQ.

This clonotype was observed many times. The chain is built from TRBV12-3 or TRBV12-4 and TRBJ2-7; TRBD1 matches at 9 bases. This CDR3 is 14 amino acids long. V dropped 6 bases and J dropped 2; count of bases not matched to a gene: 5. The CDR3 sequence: CASRAGTGPYEQYF. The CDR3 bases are TGTGCCAGCAGAGCCGGGACAGGGCCCTACGAGCAGTACTTC.

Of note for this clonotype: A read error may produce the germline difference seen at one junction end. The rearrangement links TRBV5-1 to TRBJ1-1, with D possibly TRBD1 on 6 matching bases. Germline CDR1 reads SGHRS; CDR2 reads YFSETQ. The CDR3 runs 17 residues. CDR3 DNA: TGCGCCAGCAACTTGGCCTCTAGGCAGGGGATGAACTCTGAAGCTTTCTTT. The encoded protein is CASNLASRQGMNSEAFF. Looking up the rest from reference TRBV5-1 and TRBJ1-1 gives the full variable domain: KAGVTQTPRYLIKTRGQQVTLSCSPISGHRSVSWYQQTPGQGLQFLFEYFSETQRNKGNFPGRFSGRQFSNSRSEMNVSTLELGDSALYLCASNLASRQGMNSEAFFGQGTRLTVV.

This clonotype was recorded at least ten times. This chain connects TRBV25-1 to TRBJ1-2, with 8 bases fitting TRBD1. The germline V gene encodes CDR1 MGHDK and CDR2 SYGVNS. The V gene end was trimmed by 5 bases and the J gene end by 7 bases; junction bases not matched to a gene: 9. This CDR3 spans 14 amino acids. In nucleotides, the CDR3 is TGTGCCAGCAGTAAACGGACAGGGATCGGTGGCTACACCTTC. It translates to CASSKRTGIGGYTF.

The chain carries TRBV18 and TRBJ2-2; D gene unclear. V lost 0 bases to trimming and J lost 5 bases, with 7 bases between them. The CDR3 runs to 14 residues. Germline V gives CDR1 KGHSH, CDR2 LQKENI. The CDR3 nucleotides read TGTGCCAGCTCACCACCGGCTGATACCGGGGAGCTGTTTTTT. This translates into CASSPPADTGELFF. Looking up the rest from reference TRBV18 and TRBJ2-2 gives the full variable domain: NAGVMQNPRHLVRRRGQEARLRCSPMKGHSHVYWYRQLPEEGLKFMVYLQKENIIDESGMPKERFSAEFPKEGPSILRIQQVVRGDSAAYFCASSPPADTGELFFGEGSRLTVL.

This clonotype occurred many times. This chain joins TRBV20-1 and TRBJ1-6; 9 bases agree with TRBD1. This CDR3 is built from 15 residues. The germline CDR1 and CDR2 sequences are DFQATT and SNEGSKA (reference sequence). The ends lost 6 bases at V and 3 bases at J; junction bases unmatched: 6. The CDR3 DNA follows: TGCAGTGCCACGGACAGGGGAGGCTATAATTCACCCCTCCACTTT. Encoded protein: CSATDRGGYNSPLHF.

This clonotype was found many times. Here the CDR3 reads CASSLGGLNYGYTF. CDR3 bases: TGTGCCAGCAGCTTAGGAGGTTTGAACTATGGCTACACCTTC. V and J are TRBV7-2 and TRBJ1-2, with D unresolved. CDR1 and CDR2 (germline): SGHTA, FQGNSA. This CDR3 is 14 amino acids long. Trimming cost V 1 base and J 2 bases, with 8 bases left between them.

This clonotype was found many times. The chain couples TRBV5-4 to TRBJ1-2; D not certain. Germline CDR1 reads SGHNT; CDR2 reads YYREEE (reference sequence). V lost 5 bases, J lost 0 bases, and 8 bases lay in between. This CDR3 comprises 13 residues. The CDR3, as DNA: TGTGCCAGCAGTTTTGACCCTAACTATGGCTACACCTTC. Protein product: CASSFDPNYGYTF.

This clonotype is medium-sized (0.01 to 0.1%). Here the CDR3 reads CASSLGRSKNSPLHF. The CDR3 region has the DNA TGCGCCAGCAGCTTGGGGAGATCGAAAAATTCACCCCTCCACTTT. The rearrangement links TRBV5-1 to TRBJ1-6; D gene unclear. Trimming left V 0 bases short and J 7 bases short, with 11 bases between. The V gene's germline CDR1 is SGHRS and CDR2 YFSETQ. This CDR3 is built from 15 residues.